This T cell receptor (beta chain) was profiled in a study of blood T cell repertoires in COVID-19. Whole-study context: Sites in the United States, Italy and Spain provided acute and convalescent COVID-19 samples. The cDNA or gDNA used as material had been derived from T cells, B-cell-depleted T cells, or PBMCs.

In the source study's methods: Amplification from reference gene primers served as the basis for estimated nucleated cell counts. Sequenced by immunoSEQ multiplex PCR; TCRdb stores in-frame clones only, minus some. Clonal size and the V and J genes are those of that table, whereas D and trimming came from the DNA. The sample consists of under 150,000 clones, about 76% of them appearing once. Trimming cost V 2 bases and J 3 bases; bases outside gene matches: 5. The CDR3 sequence is 16 residues long. Germline V lookup: CDR1 SGHTA, CDR2 FQGNSA. This chain uses TRBV7-2 with TRBJ2-3; 10 nucleotides align to TRBD2. The sample was peripheral blood. This receptor was taken from a woman aged 55 to 70 with active or convalescent COVID-19. CDR3 DNA: TGTGCCAGCAGCTTATTTTATAGCGGGGGGACAGATACGCAGTATTTT. It yields the protein CASSLFYSGGTDTQYF.